The source of this T cell receptor beta chain is a study of shared clonotypes between healthy human individuals. The assay was immunoSEQ multiplex PCR, and TCRdb's table has in-frame clones only and misses some. This table has 400,000 to 600,000 clones, roughly 77% appearing once. Trimming at V came to 3 bases and at J to 5 bases, leaving 8 bases not matched to a gene. The CDR3 extends over 17 amino acids. In germline, CDR1 is SGHNT, CDR2 YYREEE (reference sequence). Sequenced input: PBMCs. The V and J genes are TRBV5-4 and TRBJ2-7; 16 positions match TRBD2. The sequence was obtained from a woman aged 40 to 50 in good health. Some clones in this sample may be carry-over from other donors' samples. CDR3 loop: CASSSGTSGRALNEQYF. The CDR3 DNA follows: TGTGCCAGCAGCTCCGGGACTAGCGGGAGGGCCCTGAACGAGCAGTACTTC.